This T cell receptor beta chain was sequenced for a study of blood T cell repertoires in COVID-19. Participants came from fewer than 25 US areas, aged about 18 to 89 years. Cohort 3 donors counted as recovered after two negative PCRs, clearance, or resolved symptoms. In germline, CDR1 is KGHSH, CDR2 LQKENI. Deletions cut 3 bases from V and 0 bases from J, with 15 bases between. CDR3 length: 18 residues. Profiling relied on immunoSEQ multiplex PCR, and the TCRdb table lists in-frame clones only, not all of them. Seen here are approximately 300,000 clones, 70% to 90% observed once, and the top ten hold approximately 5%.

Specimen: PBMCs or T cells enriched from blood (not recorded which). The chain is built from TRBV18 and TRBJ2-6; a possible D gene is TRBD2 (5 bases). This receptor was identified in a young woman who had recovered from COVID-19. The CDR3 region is CASSPTLRASSGANVLTF. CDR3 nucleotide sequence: TGTGCCAGCTCACCGACTCTGCGGGCCAGCTCTGGGGCCAACGTCCTGACTTTC.